Given below is one T cell receptor beta chain in context. Everyone who donated was a Caucasian adult who lived in Nashville, Tennessee. Roughly 82 million PBMCs served as the genomic DNA source for unsorted samples. Using ten immunoSEQ deep assay plates, investigators sequenced unsorted PBMC DNA. Assay used: immunoSEQ multiplex PCR; TCRdb lists only in-frame clones, some missing. Among about 460,000 clones listed, about 74% were seen once. The data were obtained in a study of shared clonotypes between healthy human individuals. The length of the CDR3 is 13 residues. Germline CDR1 is SGHTA and CDR2 is FQGNSA. V lost 3 bases and J lost 4, with 7 bases in between.

This receptor was taken from a woman between 40 and 55 years old in good health. Some clones in this sample may be carry-over from other donors' samples. Sequencing was performed on PBMCs. The chain has TRBV7-2 and TRBJ2-1; TRBD2 is a possible D gene (6 bases). For the CDR3, the DNA is TGTGCCAGCAGCTTCCGGGGGTACAATGAGCAGTTCTTC. As protein: CASSFRGYNEQFF. Full variable domain (remainder filled in from reference TRBV7-2 and TRBJ2-1): GAGVSQSPSNKVTEKGKDVELRCDPISGHTALYWYRQSLGQGLEFLIYFQGNSAPDKSGLPSDRFSAERTGGSVSTLTIQRTQQEDSAVYLCASSFRGYNEQFFGPGTRLTVL.